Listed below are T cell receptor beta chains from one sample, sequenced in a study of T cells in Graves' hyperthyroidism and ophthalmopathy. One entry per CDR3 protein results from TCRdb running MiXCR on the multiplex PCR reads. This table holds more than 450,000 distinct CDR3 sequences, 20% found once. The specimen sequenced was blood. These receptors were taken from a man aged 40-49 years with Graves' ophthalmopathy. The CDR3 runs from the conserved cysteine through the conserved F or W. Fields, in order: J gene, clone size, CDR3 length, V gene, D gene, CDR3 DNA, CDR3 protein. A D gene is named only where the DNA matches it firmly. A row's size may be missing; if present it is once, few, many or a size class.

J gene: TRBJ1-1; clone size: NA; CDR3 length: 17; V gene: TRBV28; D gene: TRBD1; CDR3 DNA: TGTGCCAGCAGTTTTTCCGGGACAGGGGGACCGAACACTGAAGCTTTCTTT; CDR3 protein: CASSFSGTGGPNTEAFF
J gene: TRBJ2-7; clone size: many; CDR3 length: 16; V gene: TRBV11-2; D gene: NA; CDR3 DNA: TGTGCCAGCAGCATAAGGAGGGGTTCCCTCTCCTACGAGCAGTACTTC; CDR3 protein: CASSIRRGSLSYEQYF
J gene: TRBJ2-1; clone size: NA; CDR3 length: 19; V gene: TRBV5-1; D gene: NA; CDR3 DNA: TGCGCCAGCAGCTTGAACCCAGGTGGGGGCCGGAGCTCCTACAATGAGCAGTTCTTC; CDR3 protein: CASSLNPGGGRSSYNEQFF
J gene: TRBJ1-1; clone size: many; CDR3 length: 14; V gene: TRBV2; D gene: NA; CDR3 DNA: TGTGCCAGCAGTGACCCAGCAACTAACACTGAAGCTTTCTTT; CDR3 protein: CASSDPATNTEAFF
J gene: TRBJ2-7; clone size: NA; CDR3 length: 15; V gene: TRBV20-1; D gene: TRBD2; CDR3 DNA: TGCAGTGCTAGCCAGACTAGCGGCCTCTCCTACGAGCAGTACTTC; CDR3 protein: CSASQTSGLSYEQYF
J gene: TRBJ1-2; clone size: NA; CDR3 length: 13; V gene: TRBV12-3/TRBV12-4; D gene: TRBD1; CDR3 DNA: TGTGCCAGCAGACCCGGGACAGCATGGGGCTACACCTTC; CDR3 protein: CASRPGTAWGYTF
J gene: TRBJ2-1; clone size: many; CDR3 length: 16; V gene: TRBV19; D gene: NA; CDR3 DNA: TGTGCCAGTAGTATATCGGCACTAGCCTTCTACAATGAGCAGTTCTTC; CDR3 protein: CASSISALAFYNEQFF
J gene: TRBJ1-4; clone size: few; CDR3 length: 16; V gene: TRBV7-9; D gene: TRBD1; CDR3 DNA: TGTGCCAGCAGCCCCGAGGGTGGGACAGCGGATGAAAAACTGTTTTTT; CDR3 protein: CASSPEGGTADEKLFF
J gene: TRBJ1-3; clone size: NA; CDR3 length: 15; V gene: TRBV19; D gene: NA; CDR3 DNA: TGTGCCAGTAGAGGTGGGACCAGCTCTGGAAACACCATATATTTT; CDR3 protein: CASRGGTSSGNTIYF
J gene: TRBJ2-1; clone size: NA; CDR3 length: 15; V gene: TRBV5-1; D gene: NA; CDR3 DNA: TGCGCCAGCAGCTTGGCCACAGGGCTCCACAATGAGCAGTTCTTC; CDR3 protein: CASSLATGLHNEQFF
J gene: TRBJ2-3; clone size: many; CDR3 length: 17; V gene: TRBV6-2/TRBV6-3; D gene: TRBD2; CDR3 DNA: TGTGCCAGCCTCACCAACCGAGGACTAGCGGGTATAGATACGCAGTATTTT; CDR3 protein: CASLTNRGLAGIDTQYF
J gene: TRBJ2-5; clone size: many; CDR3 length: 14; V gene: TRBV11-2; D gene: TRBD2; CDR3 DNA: TGTGCCAGCAGCTTGGGGGACTATCAAGAGACCCAGTACTTC; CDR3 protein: CASSLGDYQETQYF
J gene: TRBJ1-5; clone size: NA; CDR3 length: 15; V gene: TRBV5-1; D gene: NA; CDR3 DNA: TGCGCCAGCAGCTTGGACCCAGGGAGAGAACAGCCCCAGCATTTT; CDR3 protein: CASSLDPGREQPQHF
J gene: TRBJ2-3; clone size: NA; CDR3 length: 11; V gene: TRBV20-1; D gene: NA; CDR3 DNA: TGCAGTGCTAGCGGGAGAGATACGCAGTATTTT; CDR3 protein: CSASGRDTQYF
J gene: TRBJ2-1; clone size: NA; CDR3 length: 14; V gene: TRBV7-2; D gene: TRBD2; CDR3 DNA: TGTGCCAGCAGACTTTCCGGGGGGAGAAATGAGCAGTTCTTC; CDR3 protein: CASRLSGGRNEQFF
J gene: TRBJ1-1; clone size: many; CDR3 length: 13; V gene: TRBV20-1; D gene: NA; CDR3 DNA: TGCAGTGCTCGGGACTGGACGAACACTGAAGCTTTCTTT; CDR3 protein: CSARDWTNTEAFF
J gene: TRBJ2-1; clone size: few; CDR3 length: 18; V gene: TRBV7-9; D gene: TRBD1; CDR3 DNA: TGTGCCAGCAGCCTCAGACAGGGGGCTATCGTTGTCTACAATGAGCAGTTCTTC; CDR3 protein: CASSLRQGAIVVYNEQFF
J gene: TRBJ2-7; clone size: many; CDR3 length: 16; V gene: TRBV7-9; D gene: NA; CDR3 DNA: TGTGCCAGCAGCTTAGCGGGCGCGGGGCCACGGGGCGAGCAGTACTTC; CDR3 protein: CASSLAGAGPRGEQYF
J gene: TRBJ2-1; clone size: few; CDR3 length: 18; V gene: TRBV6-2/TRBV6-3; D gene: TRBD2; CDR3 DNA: TGTGCCAGCAGTTACTCTTTAGCGGGAGGATCGTACGACAATGAGCAGTTCTTC; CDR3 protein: CASSYSLAGGSYDNEQFF
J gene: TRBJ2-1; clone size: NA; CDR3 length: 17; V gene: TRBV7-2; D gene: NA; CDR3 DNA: TGTGCCAGCAGCGCAACAGGGGCGCGGGGCCTTACAAATGAGCAGTTCTTC; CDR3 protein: CASSATGARGLTNEQFF
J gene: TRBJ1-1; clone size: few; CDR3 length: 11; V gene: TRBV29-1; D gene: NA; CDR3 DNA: TGCAGCGTTGAAGCTGGGACTGAAGCTTTCTTT; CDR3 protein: CSVEAGTEAFF
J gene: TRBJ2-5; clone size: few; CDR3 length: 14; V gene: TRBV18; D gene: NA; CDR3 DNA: TGTGCCAGCTCACCAACTGGAGCGGTCGAGACCCAGTACTTC; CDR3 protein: CASSPTGAVETQYF
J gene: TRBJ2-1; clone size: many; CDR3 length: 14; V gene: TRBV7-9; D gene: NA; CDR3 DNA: TGTGCCAGCAGCTCTCAGGGCAGCCACAATGAGCAGTTCTTC; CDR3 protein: CASSSQGSHNEQFF
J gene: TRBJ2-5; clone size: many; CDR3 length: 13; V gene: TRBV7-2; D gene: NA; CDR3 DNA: TGTGCCAGCCGCTTCGGTTTCCAAGAGACCCAGTACTTC; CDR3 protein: CASRFGFQETQYF
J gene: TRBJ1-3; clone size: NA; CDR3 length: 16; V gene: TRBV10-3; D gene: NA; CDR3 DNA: TGTGCCATCAGGGACAGCAGTCGGGTGTCTGGAAACACCATATATTTT; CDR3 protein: CAIRDSSRVSGNTIYF
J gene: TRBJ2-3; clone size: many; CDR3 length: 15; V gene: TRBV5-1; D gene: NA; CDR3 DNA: TGCGCCAGCAGCTCTACGGGGGACGGCACAGATACGCAGTATTTT; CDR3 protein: CASSSTGDGTDTQYF
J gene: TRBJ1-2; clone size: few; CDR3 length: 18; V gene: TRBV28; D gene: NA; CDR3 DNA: TGTGCCATCCGGGGACAAAACGGGGGGGGGGGCGACCCCAATGGCTACACCTTC; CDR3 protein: CAIRGQNGGGGDPNGYTF
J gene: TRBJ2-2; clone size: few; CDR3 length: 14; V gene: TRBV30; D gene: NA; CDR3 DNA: TGTGCCTGGAGTGCCATAGGGCCGAGAGGGGAGCTGTTTTTT; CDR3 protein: CAWSAIGPRGELFF
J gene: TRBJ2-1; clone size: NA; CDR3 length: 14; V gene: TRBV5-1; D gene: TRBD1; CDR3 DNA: TGCGCCAGCAGGATGGGACAGGGCTACAATGAGCAGTTCTTC; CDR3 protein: CASRMGQGYNEQFF
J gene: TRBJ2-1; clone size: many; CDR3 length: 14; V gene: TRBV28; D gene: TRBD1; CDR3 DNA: TGTGCCAGCAGTTGGGGACAGGGTGGGAATGAGCAGTTCTTC; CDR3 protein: CASSWGQGGNEQFF
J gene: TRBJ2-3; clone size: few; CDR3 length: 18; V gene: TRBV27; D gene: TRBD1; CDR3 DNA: TGTGCCAGCAGTCTAACAGGGGGATCCTTCGGGGTCACAGATACGCAGTATTTT; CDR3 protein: CASSLTGGSFGVTDTQYF
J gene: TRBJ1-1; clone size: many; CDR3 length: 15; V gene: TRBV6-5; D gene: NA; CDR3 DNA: TGTGCCAGCAGTTACTCGTCTAACCTGAACACTGAAGCTTTCTTT; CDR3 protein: CASSYSSNLNTEAFF
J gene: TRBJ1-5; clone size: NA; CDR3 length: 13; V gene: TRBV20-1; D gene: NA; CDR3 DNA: TGCAGTGCCTCGACGGACAGTTATCAGCCCCAGCATTTT; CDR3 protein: CSASTDSYQPQHF
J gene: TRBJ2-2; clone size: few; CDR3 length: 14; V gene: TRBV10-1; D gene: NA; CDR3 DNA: TGCGCCAGCAGGAGTTCGGGGGACACCGGGGAGCTGTTTTTT; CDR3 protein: CASRSSGDTGELFF
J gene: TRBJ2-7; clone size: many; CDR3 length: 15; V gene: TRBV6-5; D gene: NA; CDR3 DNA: TGTGCCAGCAGTTACTCGTTGGGGGGCCGCGACGAGCAGTACTTC; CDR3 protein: CASSYSLGGRDEQYF
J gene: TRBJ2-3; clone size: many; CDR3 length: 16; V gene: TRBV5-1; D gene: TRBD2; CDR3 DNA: TGTGCCAGCAGCTTAGGAACTAGCGGGAGGGCAGATACGCAGTATTTT; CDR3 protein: CASSLGTSGRADTQYF
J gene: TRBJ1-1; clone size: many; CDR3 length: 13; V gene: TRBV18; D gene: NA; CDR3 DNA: TGTGCCAGCTCCCGACTCGAGAACACTGAAGCTTTCTTT; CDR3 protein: CASSRLENTEAFF
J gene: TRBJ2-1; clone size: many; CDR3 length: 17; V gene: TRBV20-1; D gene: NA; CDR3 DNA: TGCAGTGCTAGAAAACGCCGGGGTGCTAGCTCCTACAATGAGCAGTTCTTC; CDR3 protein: CSARKRRGASSYNEQFF